The 24 T cell receptor beta chains reported below all come from one sample, sequenced in a study of CD8+CD57+ T cells in acquired aplastic anemia. The template used for profiling TCR beta VDJ and CDR3 was genomic DNA. Each CDR3 protein gets one entry after TCRdb re-called the reads with MiXCR. The sample yields roughly 500,000 distinct CDR3 sequences, more than 25% seen once. Sequencing involved patients with CD8+CD57+ cell expansion previously shown by flow cytometry. What was sequenced was sorted CD4+, CD8+, or CD8+CD57+ T cells (not recorded which) from PBMCs. The receptors shown here come from a human donor with aplastic anemia.

This clonotype showed up many times. The rearrangement links TRBV9 to TRBJ1-1, with no clear D. The CDR3 extends over 14 amino acids. Germline assignment: CDR1 SGDLS and CDR2 YYNGEE. V lost 3 bases, J lost 1 base, and 10 bases lay in between. CDR3 nucleotide sequence: TGTGCCAGCAGCGAGGGCAGCCAGAACACTGAAGCTTTCTTT. Protein product: CASSEGSQNTEAFF. Variable domain in full (rest from reference TRBV9 and TRBJ1-1): DSGVTQTPKHLITATGQRVTLRCSPRSGDLSVYWYQQSLDQGLQFLIQYYNGEERAKGNILERFSAQQFPDLHSELNLSSLELGDSALYFCASSEGSQNTEAFFGQGTRLTVV.

This clonotype was observed a few times. The chain is built from TRBV12-3 or TRBV12-4 and TRBJ2-3; 7 nucleotides match TRBD1. J lost 9 bases, V lost 5 bases, and 8 bases had no gene match. The CDR3 runs 13 residues. CDR3 bases: TGTGCCAGCAGTCAGGACAGGCCCTCGACGCAGTATTTT. It translates to CASSQDRPSTQYF.

Ten or more counts support this clonotype. V gene TRBV10-2 combines with J gene TRBJ1-2; D perhaps matches TRBD1 (6 bases). From germline, CDR1 is WSHSY and CDR2 SAAADI. The CDR3 length is 15 residues. V dropped 10 bases and J dropped 5 bases, with 23 bases sitting between them. In DNA form, the CDR3 reads TGCGCCACTTCCCCGGGCAGGGGTGTGGGGTATGGCTACACCTTC. This codes for CATSPGRGVGYGYTF.

This clonotype was found many times. The chain recombines TRBV7-9 with TRBJ2-7; 7 bases fit TRBD2. This CDR3 has 15 residues. J lost 5 bases, V lost 2 bases, and 9 bases had no gene match. CDR1 and CDR2 from the germline V gene are SEHNR and FQNEAQ (reference sequence). The CDR3 spells CASSLFGGSSNEQYF. Written as DNA, the CDR3 is TGTGCCAGCAGCTTATTCGGCGGGAGCTCAAACGAGCAGTACTTC.

This clonotype was found a few times. The chain has TRBV3-1 and TRBJ1-2; D is uncertain. V lost 0 bases, J lost 8 bases, and 10 bases lay in between. Germline loops: CDR1 LGHDT, CDR2 YNNKEL (reference sequence). The CDR3 sequence is 13 residues long. DNA for the CDR3: TGTGCCAGCAGCCAAGATAACTCTTGGGGCTACACCTTC. It is translated as CASSQDNSWGYTF.

The table lists this clonotype with a few counts. The rearrangement joins TRBV5-6 to TRBJ1-5; unclear D gene. Germline V gene lookup returns CDR1 SGHDT and CDR2 YYEEEE. The CDR3 spans 14 residues. V lost 1 base to trimming and J lost 6 bases, with 11 bases between them. The CDR3 DNA sequence: TGTGCCAGCAGCTTGAGGCCCTTGAGTCAGCCCCAGCATTTT. It codes for CASSLRPLSQPQHF.

This chain joins TRBV5-1 and TRBJ1-6; D possibly corresponds to TRBD1 (5 bases). Trimming shortened V by 4 bases and J by 7 bases, and 15 bases separated the two germline ends. From germline, CDR1 is SGHRS and CDR2 YFSETQ. The CDR3 spans 15 residues. CDR3 residues: CASSVRDGTNSPLHF. The CDR3, as DNA: TGCGCCAGCAGCGTCCGGGACGGAACCAATTCACCCCTCCACTTT.

The rearrangement joins TRBV27 to TRBJ2-7; the D gene is possibly TRBD2 (5 bases). CDR3 size: 14 residues. The ends were cut back, 4 bases at V and 5 bases at J, with 15 bases in the middle. CDR1 is MNHEY, CDR2 SMNVEV, per germline (reference sequence). CDR3 nucleotides: TGTGCCAGCAGTTCCGGGCTAGCTGTTAACGAGCAGTACTTC. As protein: CASSSGLAVNEQYF.

V and J are TRBV30 and TRBJ1-6, with a possible D match to TRBD1 (6 bases). Germline lookup yields CDR1 GTSNPN and CDR2 SVGIG (reference sequence). Trimming left V 5 bases short and J 8 bases short, with 13 bases between. CDR3 size: 13 residues. The CDR3 is CAWAGAGDSPLHF. The CDR3 region has the DNA TGTGCCTGGGCCGGGGCAGGGGATTCACCCCTCCACTTT. Looking up the rest from reference TRBV30 and TRBJ1-6 gives the full variable domain: SQTIHQWPATLVQPVGSPLSLECTVEGTSNPNLYWYRQAAGRGLQLLFYSVGIGQISSEVPQNLSASRPQDRQFILSSKKLLLSDSGFYLCAWAGAGDSPLHFGNGTRLTVT.

This chain joins TRBV7-9 and TRBJ1-1; 7 bases map to TRBD1. From germline, CDR1 is SEHNR and CDR2 FQNEAQ (reference sequence). The trim removed 4 bases at V and 1 base at J, leaving 6 bases unmatched. The CDR3 totals 15 residues. The CDR3 spells CASSSPGTENTEAFF. Here the CDR3 DNA reads TGTGCCAGCAGCTCGCCCGGGACAGAGAACACTGAAGCTTTCTTT. The variable domain in full, completed from reference TRBV7-9 and TRBJ1-1, reads DTGVSQNPRHKITKRGQNVTFRCDPISEHNRLYWYRQTLGQGPEFLTYFQNEAQLEKSRLLSDRFSAERPKGSFSTLEIQRTEQGDSAMYLCASSSPGTENTEAFFGQGTRLTVV.

The genes are TRBV5-1 and TRBJ1-1; D uncertain. Looked up from germline, CDR1 is SGHRS and CDR2 is YFSETQ. Trimming cost V 1 base and J 0 bases, with 19 bases left between them. The CDR3 has 18 amino acids. CDR3 protein: CASSLTAGWLSLNTEAFF. The CDR3, as DNA: TGCGCCAGCAGCTTGACCGCGGGGTGGTTATCCCTGAACACTGAAGCTTTCTTT.

This clonotype showed up many times. V and J are TRBV2 and TRBJ2-5, with 12 nucleotides matching TRBD2. V was pared by 4 bases and J by 3 bases, with 6 bases of the junction left unmatched. Per germline, CDR1 SNHLY and CDR2 FYNNEI. This CDR3 has 16 residues. Here the CDR3 DNA reads TGTGCCAGCAGTGCCCAACTAGCGGGAGGAGAAGAGACCCAGTACTTC. It specifies CASSAQLAGGEETQYF.

In this sample, this clonotype turned up many times. The chain recombines TRBV20-1 with TRBJ1-2, with D perhaps TRBD1 (5 bases). Germline CDR1 reads DFQATT; CDR2 reads SNEGSKA (reference sequence). Trimming removed 5 bases from V and 2 bases from J, with 15 bases in between. The CDR3 totals 14 residues. The CDR3 is CSAFAGTVNYGYTF. For the CDR3, the DNA is TGCAGTGCTTTCGCCGGGACGGTCAACTATGGCTACACCTTC.

The chain is built from TRBV30 and TRBJ1-1, with D perhaps matching TRBD1 (6 bases). The CDR3 spans 14 residues. CDR1 is GTSNPN, CDR2 SVGIG, per germline (reference sequence). The V and J ends lost 5 bases and 8 bases respectively, with 21 bases between them. The CDR3 protein is CAWAGGGKGVEAFF. Written as DNA, the CDR3 is TGTGCCTGGGCCGGAGGGGGTAAAGGGGTAGAAGCTTTCTTT.

This clonotype came up many times. The V and J genes are TRBV7-8 and TRBJ1-1; no clear D gene. The CDR3 consists of 13 residues. Trimming pared 5 bases from V and 7 bases from J, leaving 14 bases between. Germline CDR1 SGHVS, CDR2 FQNEAQ. CDR3 in DNA: TGTGCCAGCAGCGTAGAGCACGGCAGTGAAGCTTTCTTT. Its protein product is CASSVEHGSEAFF.

The sample holds a few counts of this clonotype. This rearrangement joins TRBV7-2 to TRBJ2-1; tentatively, D is TRBD1 or TRBD2 (5 bases each). Germline lookup yields CDR1 SGHTA and CDR2 FQGNSA. CDR3 length equals 13 residues. V dropped 2 bases and J dropped 6 bases, with 8 bases sitting between them. For the CDR3, the DNA is TGTGCCAGCAGCTTACCCGGGACCAATGAGCAGTTCTTC. This encodes CASSLPGTNEQFF.

This clonotype has a count of ten or more. Relative to the germline gene, one junction end is altered; a read error may explain this. The chain uses TRBV2 and TRBJ1-1, with D tentatively TRBD1 (5 bases). Germline V gives CDR1 SNHLY, CDR2 FYNNEI. This CDR3 has 15 residues. The CDR3 region has the DNA TGTGCCAGCAGTGATACAGGCGTCCTGAACGCTGAAGCTTTCTTT. It is translated as CASSDTGVLNAEAFF. The full variable domain, completed using reference TRBV2 and TRBJ1-1, is EPEVTQTPSHQVTQMGQEVILRCVPISNHLYFYWYRQILGQKVEFLVSFYNNEISEKSEIFDDQFSVERPDGSNFTLKIRSTKLEDSAMYFCASSDTGVLNAEAFFGQGTRLTVV.

This clonotype was recorded a few times. The chain joins TRBV7-3 to TRBJ2-3; 7 bases are shared with TRBD1. This CDR3 has 15 amino acids. Germline assignment: CDR1 SGHTA and CDR2 FQGTGA. The J segment lost 0 bases and the V segment lost 8 bases, leaving 8 bases of the junction unmatched. DNA for the CDR3: TGTGCCAGCTCTCGACAGGGAGCCAGCACAGATACGCAGTATTTT. This sequence encodes CASSRQGASTDTQYF.

The chain couples TRBV4-1 to TRBJ2-6; the match to TRBD1 covers 7 bases. The junction had 11 bases not matched to a gene; V was cut back by 0 bases and J by 0 bases. This CDR3 is built from 20 residues. Per germline, CDR1 MGHRA and CDR2 YSYEKL. The DNA of the CDR3 is TGCGCCAGCAGCCAAGACGGGACAGCCACTCTTCTCTCTGGGGCCAACGTCCTGACTTTC. Amino acids: CASSQDGTATLLSGANVLTF.

The V and J genes are TRBV19 and TRBJ1-2, with 9 bases fitting TRBD1. Germline lookup yields CDR1 LNHDA and CDR2 SQIVND (reference sequence). With V trimmed by 10 bases and J by 7 bases, 7 bases remained unmatched. The CDR3 sequence is 12 residues long. In DNA, the CDR3 is TGTGCCACCGTGGACAGGGGAAGTGGCTACACCTTC. It encodes CATVDRGSGYTF. Together with reference TRBV19 and TRBJ1-2, the CDR3 gives the full variable domain: DGGITQSPKYLFRKEGQNVTLSCEQNLNHDAMYWYRQDPGQGLRLIYYSQIVNDFQKGDIAEGYSVSREKKESFPLTVTSAQKNPTAFYLCATVDRGSGYTFGSGTRLTVV.

The chain has TRBV20-1 and TRBJ2-3; D unclear. The CDR3 sequence is 15 residues long. Germline V gene lookup returns CDR1 DFQATT and CDR2 SNEGSKA (reference sequence). V was pared by 0 bases and J by 4 bases, with 14 bases between. CDR3 coding DNA: TGCAGTGCTAGAGATATAGTCCCCTCCCCAGATACGCAGTATTTT. Translating it yields CSARDIVPSPDTQYF.

This clonotype turned up a few times. The chain links TRBV2 to TRBJ2-5; 8 bases align to TRBD1. The CDR3 runs 15 residues. CDR1 and CDR2 from the germline V gene are SNHLY and FYNNEI. V dropped 6 bases and J dropped 2; count of bases not matched to a gene: 8. Written as DNA, the CDR3 is TGTGCCAGCAGACCACCGGGACAGGAGCAAGAGACCCAGTACTTC. This encodes CASRPPGQEQETQYF.

This chain links TRBV3-1 with TRBJ1-5; the match to TRBD1 covers 10 bases. V was clipped by 3 bases and J by 3 bases; unmatched bases: 5. Germline CDR1 is LGHDT and CDR2 is YNNKEL (reference sequence). This CDR3 region has 16 residues. The CDR3, as DNA: TGTGCCAGCAGCCAGGCCGGGACAGGGGACAATCAGCCCCAGCATTTT. Translating it yields CASSQAGTGDNQPQHF. The full variable domain, in which reference TRBV3-1 and TRBJ1-5 provide the parts outside the CDR3, is DTAVSQTPKYLVTQMGNDKSIKCEQNLGHDTMYWYKQDSKKFLKIMFSYNNKELIINETVPNRFSPKSPDKAHLNLHINSLELGDSAVYFCASSQAGTGDNQPQHFGDGTRLSIL.

About this clonotype itself: This may stem from a read error, because a much larger clone lies one nucleotide away. The chain couples TRBV9 to TRBJ1-3, with D unclear. CDR1 and CDR2 from the germline V gene are SGDLS and YYNGEE. The CDR3 contains 13 residues. This CDR3 reads CASSVVTGNTTYF. The CDR3 DNA follows: TGTGCCAGCAGCGTAGTTACCGGAAACACCACATATTTT. Drawing the rest from reference TRBV9 and TRBJ1-3, the complete variable domain is DSGVTQTPKHLITATGQRVTLRCSPRSGDLSVYWYQQSLDQGLQFLIQYYNGEERAKGNILERFSAQQFPDLHSELNLSSLELGDSALYFCASSVVTGNTTYFGEGSWLTVV.